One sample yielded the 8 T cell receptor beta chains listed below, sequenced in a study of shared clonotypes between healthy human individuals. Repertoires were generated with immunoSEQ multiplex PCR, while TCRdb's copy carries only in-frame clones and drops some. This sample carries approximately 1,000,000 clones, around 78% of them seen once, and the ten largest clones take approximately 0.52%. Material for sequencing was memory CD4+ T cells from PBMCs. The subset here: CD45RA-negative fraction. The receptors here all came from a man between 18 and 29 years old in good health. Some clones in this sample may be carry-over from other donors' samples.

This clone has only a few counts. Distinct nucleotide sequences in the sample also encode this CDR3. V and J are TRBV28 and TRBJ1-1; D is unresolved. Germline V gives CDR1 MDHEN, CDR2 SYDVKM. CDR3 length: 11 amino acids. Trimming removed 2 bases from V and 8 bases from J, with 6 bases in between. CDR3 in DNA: TGTGCCAGCAGTTTAAGCCGAGAAGCTTTCTTT. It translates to CASSLSREAFF.

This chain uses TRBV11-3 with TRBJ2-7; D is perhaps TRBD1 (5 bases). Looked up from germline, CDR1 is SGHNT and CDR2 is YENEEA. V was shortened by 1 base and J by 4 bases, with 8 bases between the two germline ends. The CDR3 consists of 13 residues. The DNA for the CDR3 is TGTGCCAGCAGCTTAGGACAGTTGTACGAGCAGTACTTC. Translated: CASSLGQLYEQYF.

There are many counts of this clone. The CDR3, as DNA: TGTGCCAGCAGTTACTATCGTGGAGCTAACTATGGCTACACCTTC. Translating it yields CASSYYRGANYGYTF. V gene TRBV6-5 combines with J gene TRBJ1-2; D remains ambiguous. The CDR3 sequence is 15 residues long. Germline V CDR1 and CDR2: MNHEY, SVGAGI. Trimming removed 1 base from V and 0 bases from J, with 9 bases in between.

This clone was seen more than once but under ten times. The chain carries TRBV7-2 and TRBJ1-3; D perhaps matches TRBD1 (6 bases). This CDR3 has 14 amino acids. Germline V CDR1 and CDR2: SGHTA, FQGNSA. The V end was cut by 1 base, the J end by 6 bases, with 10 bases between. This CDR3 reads CASSLGGTTNTIYF. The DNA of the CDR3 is TGTGCCAGCAGCTTAGGCGGGACAACAAACACCATATATTTT.

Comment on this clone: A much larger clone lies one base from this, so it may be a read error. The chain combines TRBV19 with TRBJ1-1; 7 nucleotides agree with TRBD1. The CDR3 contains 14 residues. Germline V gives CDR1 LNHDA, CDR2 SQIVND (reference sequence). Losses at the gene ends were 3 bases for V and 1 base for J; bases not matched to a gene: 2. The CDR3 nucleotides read TGTGCCAGTAGTATGGGGACAGAGAACACTGAAGCTTTCTTT. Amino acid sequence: CASSMGTENTEAFF.

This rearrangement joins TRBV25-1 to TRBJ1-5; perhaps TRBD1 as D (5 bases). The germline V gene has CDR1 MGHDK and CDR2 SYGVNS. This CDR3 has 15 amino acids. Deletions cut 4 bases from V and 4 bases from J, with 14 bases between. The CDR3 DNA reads TGTGCCAGCAGTGCTACCCTGGGACCAAATCAGCCCCAGCATTTT. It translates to CASSATLGPNQPQHF.

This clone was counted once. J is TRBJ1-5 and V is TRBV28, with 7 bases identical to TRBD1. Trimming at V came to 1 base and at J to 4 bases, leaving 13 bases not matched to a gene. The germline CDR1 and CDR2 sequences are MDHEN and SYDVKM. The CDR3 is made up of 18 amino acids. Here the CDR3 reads CASSLSLRTGKGNQPQHF. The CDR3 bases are TGTGCCAGCAGTTTATCCCTCCGGACAGGAAAGGGGAATCAGCCCCAGCATTTT.

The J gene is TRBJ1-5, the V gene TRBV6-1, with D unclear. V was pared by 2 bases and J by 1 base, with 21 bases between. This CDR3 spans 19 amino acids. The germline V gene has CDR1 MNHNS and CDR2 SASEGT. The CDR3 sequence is CASSETPLLVSRSNQPQHF. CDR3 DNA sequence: TGTGCCAGCAGTGAAACCCCCCTATTAGTCAGCAGGAGCAATCAGCCCCAGCATTTT.